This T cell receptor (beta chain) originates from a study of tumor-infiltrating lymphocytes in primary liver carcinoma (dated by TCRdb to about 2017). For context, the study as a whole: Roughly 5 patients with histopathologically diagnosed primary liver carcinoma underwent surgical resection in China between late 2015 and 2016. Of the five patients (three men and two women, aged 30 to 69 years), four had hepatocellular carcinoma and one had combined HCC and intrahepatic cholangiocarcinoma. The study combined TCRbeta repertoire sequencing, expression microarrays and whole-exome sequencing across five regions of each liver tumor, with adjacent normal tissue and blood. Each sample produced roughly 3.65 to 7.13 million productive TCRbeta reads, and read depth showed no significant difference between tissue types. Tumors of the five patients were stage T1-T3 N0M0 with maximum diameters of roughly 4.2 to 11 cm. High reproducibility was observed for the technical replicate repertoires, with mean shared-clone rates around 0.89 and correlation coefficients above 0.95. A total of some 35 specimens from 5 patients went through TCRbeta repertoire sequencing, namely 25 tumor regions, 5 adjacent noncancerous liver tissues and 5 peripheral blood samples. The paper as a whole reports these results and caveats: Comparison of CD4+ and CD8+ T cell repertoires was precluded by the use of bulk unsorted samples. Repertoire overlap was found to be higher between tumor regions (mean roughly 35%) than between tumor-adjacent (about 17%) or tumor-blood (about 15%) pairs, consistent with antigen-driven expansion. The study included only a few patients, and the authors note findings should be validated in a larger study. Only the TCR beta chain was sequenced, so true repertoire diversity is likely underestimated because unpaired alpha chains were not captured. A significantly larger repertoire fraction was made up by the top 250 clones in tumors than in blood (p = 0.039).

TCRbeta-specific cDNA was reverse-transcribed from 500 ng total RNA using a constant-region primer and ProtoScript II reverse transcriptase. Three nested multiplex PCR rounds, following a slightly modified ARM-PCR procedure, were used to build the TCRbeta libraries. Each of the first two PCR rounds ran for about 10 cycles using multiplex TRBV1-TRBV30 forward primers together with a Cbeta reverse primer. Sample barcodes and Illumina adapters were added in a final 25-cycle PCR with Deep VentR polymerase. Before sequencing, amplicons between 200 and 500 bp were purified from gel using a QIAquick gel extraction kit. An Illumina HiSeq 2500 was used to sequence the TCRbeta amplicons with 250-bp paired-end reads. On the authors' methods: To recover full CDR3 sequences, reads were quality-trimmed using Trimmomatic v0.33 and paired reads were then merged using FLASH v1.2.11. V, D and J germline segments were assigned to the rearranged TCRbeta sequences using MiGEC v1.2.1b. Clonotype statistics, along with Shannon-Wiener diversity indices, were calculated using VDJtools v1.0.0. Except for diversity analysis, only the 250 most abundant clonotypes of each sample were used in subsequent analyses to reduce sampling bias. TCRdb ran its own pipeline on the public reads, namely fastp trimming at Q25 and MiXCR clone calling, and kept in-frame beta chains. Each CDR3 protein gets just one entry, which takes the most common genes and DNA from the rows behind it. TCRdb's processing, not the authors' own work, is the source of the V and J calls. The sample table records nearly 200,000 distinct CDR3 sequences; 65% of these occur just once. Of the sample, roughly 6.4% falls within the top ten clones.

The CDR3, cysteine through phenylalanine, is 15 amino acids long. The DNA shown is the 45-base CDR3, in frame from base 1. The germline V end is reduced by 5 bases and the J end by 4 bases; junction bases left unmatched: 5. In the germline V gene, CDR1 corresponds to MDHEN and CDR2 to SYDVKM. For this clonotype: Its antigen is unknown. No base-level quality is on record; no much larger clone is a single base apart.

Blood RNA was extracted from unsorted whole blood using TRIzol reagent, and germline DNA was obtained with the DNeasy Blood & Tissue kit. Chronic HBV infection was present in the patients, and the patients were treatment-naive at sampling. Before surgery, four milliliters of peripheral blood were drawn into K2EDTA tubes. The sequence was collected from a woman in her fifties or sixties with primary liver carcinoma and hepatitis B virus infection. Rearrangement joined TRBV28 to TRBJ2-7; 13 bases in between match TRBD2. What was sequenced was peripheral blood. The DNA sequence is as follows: TGTGCCAGCAGTCAACCGGGACTAGCGGGGTACGAGCAGTACTTC. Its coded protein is CASSQPGLAGYEQYF.